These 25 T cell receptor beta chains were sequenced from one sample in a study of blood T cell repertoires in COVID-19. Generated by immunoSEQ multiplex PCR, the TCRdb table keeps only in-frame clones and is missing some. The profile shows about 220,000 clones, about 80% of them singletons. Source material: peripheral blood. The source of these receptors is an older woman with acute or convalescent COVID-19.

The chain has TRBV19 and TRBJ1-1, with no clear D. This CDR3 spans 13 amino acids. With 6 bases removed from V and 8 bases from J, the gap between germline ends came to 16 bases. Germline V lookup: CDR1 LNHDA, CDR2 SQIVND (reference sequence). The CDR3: CASRSPRAREAFF. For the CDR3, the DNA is TGTGCCAGTAGATCTCCGAGGGCGAGAGAAGCTTTCTTT.

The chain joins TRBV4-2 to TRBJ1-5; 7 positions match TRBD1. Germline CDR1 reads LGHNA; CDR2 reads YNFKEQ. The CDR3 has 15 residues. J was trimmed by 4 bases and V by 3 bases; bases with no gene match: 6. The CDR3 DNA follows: TGTGCCAGCAGCCACGCGGGGACAGAGAATCAGCCCCAGCATTTT. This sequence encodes CASSHAGTENQPQHF.

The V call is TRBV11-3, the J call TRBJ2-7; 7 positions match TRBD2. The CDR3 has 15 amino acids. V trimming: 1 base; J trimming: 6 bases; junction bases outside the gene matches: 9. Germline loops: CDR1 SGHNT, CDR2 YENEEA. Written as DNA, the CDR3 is TGTGCCAGCAGCTTAGGCTCCAGCGGGGCGAGCGAGCAGTACTTC. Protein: CASSLGSSGASEQYF.

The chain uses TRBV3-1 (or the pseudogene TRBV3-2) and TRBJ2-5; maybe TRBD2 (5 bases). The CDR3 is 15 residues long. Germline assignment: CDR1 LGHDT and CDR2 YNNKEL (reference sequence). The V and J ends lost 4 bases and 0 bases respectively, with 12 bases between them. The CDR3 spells CASSLPSGYQETQYF. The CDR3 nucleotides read TGTGCCAGCAGCCTGCCCTCGGGGTACCAAGAGACCCAGTACTTC.

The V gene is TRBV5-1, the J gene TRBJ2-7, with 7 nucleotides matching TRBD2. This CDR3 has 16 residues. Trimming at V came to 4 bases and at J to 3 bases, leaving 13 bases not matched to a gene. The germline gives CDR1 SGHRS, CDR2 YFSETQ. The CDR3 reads CASSQGTTSLNYEQYF. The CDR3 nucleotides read TGCGCCAGCAGCCAAGGGACTACAAGTCTGAACTACGAGCAGTACTTC.

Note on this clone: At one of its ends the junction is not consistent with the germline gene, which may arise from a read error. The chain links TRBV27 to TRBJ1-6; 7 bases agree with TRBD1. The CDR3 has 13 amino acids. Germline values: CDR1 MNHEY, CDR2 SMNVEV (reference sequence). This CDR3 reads CASSLSTGRPLHF. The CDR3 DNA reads TGTGCCAGCAGTCTATCGACAGGGCGACCCCTCCACTTT.

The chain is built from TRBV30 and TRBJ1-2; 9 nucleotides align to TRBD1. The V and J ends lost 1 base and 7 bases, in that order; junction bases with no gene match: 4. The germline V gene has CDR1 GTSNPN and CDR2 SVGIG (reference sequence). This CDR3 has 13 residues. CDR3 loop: CAWSGGQGSGYTF. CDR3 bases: TGTGCCTGGAGTGGGGGACAGGGATCTGGCTACACCTTC.

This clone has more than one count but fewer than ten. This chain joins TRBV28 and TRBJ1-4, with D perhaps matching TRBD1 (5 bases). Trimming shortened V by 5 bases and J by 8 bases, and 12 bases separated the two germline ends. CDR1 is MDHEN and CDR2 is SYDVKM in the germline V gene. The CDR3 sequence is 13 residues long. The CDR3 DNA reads TGTGCCAGCAGTAGGCCTGGGGGGGAAAAACTGTTTTTT. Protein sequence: CASSRPGGEKLFF.

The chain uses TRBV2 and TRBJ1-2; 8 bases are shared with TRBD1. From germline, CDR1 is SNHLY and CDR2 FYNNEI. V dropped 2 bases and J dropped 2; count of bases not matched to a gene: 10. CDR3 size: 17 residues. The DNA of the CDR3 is TGTGCCAGCAGTGAACCTACAGGGGGAGAACCCAACTATGGCTACACCTTC. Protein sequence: CASSEPTGGEPNYGYTF.

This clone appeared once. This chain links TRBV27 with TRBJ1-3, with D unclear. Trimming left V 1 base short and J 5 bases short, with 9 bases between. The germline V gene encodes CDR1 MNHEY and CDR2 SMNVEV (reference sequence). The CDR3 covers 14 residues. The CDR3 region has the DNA TGTGCCAGCAGTTTATATGAAGAGCGAAACACCATATATTTT. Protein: CASSLYEERNTIYF.

The CDR3 sequence: CASSTGLNQPQHF. The CDR3 DNA sequence: TGTGCCAGCAGTACAGGGTTGAATCAGCCCCAGCATTTT. The V call is TRBV12-3 or TRBV12-4, the J call TRBJ1-5, with a tentative D call TRBD1 (6 bases). V was shortened by 5 bases and J by 4 bases, with 9 bases between the two germline ends. The CDR3 length is 13 residues.

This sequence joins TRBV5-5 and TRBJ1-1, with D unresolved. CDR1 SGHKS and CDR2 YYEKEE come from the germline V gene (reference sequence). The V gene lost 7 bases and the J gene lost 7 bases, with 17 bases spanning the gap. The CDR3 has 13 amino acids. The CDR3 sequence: CASLKTSGSEAFF. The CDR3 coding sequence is TGTGCCAGCCTGAAGACGTCGGGTAGTGAAGCTTTCTTT.

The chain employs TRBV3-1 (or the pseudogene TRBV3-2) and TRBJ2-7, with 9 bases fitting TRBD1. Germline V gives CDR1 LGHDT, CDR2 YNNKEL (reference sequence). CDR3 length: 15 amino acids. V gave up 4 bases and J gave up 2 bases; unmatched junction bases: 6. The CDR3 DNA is TGTGCCAGCAGCCGATCCGGGACAGGGACCTACGAGCAGTACTTC. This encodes CASSRSGTGTYEQYF.

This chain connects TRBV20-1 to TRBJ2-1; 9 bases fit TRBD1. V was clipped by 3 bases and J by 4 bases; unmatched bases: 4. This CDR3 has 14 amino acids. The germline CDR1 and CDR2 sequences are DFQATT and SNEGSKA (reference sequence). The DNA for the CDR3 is TGCAGTGCTAGTAACAGGGGGCTTTACAATGAGCAGTTCTTC. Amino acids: CSASNRGLYNEQFF.

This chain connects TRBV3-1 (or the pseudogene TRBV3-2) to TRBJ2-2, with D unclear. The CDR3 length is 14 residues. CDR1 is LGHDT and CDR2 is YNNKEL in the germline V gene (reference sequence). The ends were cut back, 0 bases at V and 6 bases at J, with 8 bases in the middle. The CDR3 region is CASSQDLRSGELFF. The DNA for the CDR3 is TGTGCCAGCAGCCAAGATTTGCGATCCGGGGAGCTGTTTTTT.

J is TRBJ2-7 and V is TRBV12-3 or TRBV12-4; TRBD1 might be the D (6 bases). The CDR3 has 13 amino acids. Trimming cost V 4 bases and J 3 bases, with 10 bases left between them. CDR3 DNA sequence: TGTGCCAGCAGTTCCAGACAGGTCTACGAGCAGTACTTC. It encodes CASSSRQVYEQYF.

In DNA form, the CDR3 reads TGTGCCAGCAGCGGGGACAGGGAGACTGAAGCTTTCTTT. It specifies CASSGDRETEAFF. The rearrangement links TRBV2 to TRBJ1-1; 9 bases align to TRBD1. The germline V gene has CDR1 SNHLY and CDR2 FYNNEI. The junction had 4 bases not matched to a gene; V was cut back by 6 bases and J by 5 bases. There are 13 residues in the CDR3.

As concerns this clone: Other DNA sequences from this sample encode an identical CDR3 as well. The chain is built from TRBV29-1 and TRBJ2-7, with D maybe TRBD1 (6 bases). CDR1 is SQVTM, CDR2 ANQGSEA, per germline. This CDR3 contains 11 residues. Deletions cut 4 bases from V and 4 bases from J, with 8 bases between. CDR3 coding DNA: TGCAGCGTTGGGACAGCATACGAGCAGTACTTC. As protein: CSVGTAYEQYF.

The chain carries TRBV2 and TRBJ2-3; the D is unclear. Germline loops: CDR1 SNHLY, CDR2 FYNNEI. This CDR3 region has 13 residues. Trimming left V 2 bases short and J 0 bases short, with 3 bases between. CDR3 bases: TGTGCCAGCAGTGAACTAAGCACAGATACGCAGTATTTT. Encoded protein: CASSELSTDTQYF.

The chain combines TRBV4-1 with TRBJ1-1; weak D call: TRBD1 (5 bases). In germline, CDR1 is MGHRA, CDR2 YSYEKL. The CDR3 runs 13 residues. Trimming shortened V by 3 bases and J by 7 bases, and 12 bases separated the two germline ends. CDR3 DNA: TGCGCCAGCAGCCACCTGGGGCGGGATGAAGCTTTCTTT. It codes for CASSHLGRDEAFF.

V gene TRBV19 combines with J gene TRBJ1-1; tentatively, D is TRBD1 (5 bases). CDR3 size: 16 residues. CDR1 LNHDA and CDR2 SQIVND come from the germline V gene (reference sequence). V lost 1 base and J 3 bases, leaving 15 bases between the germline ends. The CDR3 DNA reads TGTGCCAGTAGTATAGGGGCGGGACGTGGGGACACTGAAGCTTTCTTT. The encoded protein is CASSIGAGRGDTEAFF.

CDR3 loop: CASSPLAGSYNEQFF. CDR3 coding DNA: TGTGCCAGCAGCCCTCTAGCGGGTTCCTACAATGAGCAGTTCTTC. The chain is built from TRBV7-3 and TRBJ2-1; 8 nucleotides align to TRBD2. The J segment lost 1 base and the V segment lost 5 bases, leaving 4 bases of the junction unmatched. Germline CDR1 SGHTA, CDR2 FQGTGA. The CDR3 loop spans 15 amino acids.

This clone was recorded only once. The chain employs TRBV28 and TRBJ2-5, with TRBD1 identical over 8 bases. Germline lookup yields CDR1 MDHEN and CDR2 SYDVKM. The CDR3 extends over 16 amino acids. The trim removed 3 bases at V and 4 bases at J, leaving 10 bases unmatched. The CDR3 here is CASSFQSGGAGETQYF. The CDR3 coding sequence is TGTGCCAGCAGTTTTCAATCAGGGGGCGCAGGAGAGACCCAGTACTTC.

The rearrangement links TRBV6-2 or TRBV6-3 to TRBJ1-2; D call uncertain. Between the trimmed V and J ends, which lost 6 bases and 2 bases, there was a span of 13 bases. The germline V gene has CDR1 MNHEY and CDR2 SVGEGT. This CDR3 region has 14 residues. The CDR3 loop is CASSKRGSNYGYTF. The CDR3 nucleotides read TGTGCCAGCAGCAAAAGAGGGTCCAACTATGGCTACACCTTC.

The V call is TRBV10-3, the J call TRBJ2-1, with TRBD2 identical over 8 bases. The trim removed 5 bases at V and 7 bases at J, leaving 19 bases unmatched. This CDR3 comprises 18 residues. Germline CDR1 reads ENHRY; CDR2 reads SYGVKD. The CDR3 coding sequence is TGTGCCATCAGTCCAGCGGGGGTTACTCTGGGGGGTTCTAATGAGCAGTTCTTC. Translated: CAISPAGVTLGGSNEQFF.